This record concerns one T cell receptor beta chain sequence. The sample holds many counts of this clonotype. It lacks a known antigen. The sample holds no much larger clone one base away, and base qualities are not on file. Library prep was done by 5' RACE. The instrument was an Illumina HiSeq 2000. Template switching added a universal primer binding site, and the final cDNA carried a unique molecular identifier that allowed TCR cDNA molecules to be counted accurately. First-strand cDNA for TCR alpha and beta chains was synthesized from specific primers in the conserved constant-segment region. To control for contamination, every cDNA library carried two barcodes: a SMART-Mk sample barcode plus Illumina barcodes. TruSeq adapter sequences and Illumina sample barcodes were added in two successive PCR steps. Sequencing of the TCR alpha and beta cDNA libraries was done on the Illumina HiSeq platform using custom primers. Per the authors' processing: Raw reads were processed with MiGEC to extract unique molecular identifiers, and MiXCR was used to determine CDR3 positions. Recombination models were inferred per individual with the repgenHMM and IGoR tools using an EM algorithm. Shared clonotypes were analyzed with the tcR package in R, and sharing was normalized by the product of cloneset sizes. To study raw recombination without the effects of thymic and clonal selection, out-of-frame nonproductive sequences were analyzed. TCRdb applied fastp at Q25 and MiXCR to the public reads, then kept only in-frame beta chains. Rows merge per CDR3 protein into single entries with the most common DNA and genes. The V and J calls and clone size come from TCRdb's table, not from the authors' own analysis. In all, the sample holds 650,000 to 750,000 distinct CDR3 sequences, and approximately 21% of those were seen once. Jointly, the top ten make up approximately 4.5% of the sample.

These data belong to a study of identical twins (dated by TCRdb to about 2016). About the study as a whole: To test whether fetal clonotypes persist, the study used deep sequencing on TCR alpha and beta repertoires from monozygotic twins, unrelated adults of various ages, and cord blood. To rule out contamination, replicate twin experiments were performed at different times with different library preparation protocols. Study-wide findings and limitations: The excess sharing between twins in beta out-of-frame sequences was weaker because fewer shared sequences reduced the signal-to-noise ratio. Because the same donors could not be followed over many years, the conclusions depended on cross-sectional statistical analysis. Compared with coincidental sharing between unrelated individuals, an excess of low generation-probability sequences was observed among out-of-frame TCR alpha sequences shared between twins. Zero-insertion analyses could be partly confounded by invariant T cells such as MAIT and iNKT, although diverse VJ usage argued against such confounding for most clonotypes. Abundant cord blood beta clonotypes had fewer insertions, young adult naive repertoires showed a similar but weaker trend, and memory repertoires showed no such trend. Recombination models systematically underestimated out-of-frame TCR alpha sharing in monozygotic twins but agreed with sharing between unrelated individuals.

Every donor in the study was a healthy Caucasian. The twin cohort comprised three pairs of female monozygotic twins, all aged roughly 18 to 30 years. RNA for TCR libraries was isolated from peripheral blood mononuclear cells. The CDR1 and CDR2 encoded by the germline V gene (reference sequence) are DFQATT and SNEGSKA. V sheds 3 bases and J sheds 5 bases, leaving 17 bases between their ends. Its CDR3 holds 15 amino acids, cysteine through phenylalanine. The sequence is cut down to CDR3 DNA, 45 bases in frame from base 1. These data are also associated with another study on T cells expressing NK-cell markers. As noted in the second study: TCR beta-chain repertoires were profiled in sorted CD3+CD56+NKG2C+, CD3+CD56+NKG2C- and CD3+CD56-NKG2C+ T-cell subsets from eight donors. Among the eight sequenced donors, only one was HCMV-seronegative, while the other seven were HCMV-seropositive. In several experiments an anti-gammadeltaTCR antibody was added to restrict sorting to alphabetaTCR-expressing T cells. In 5 to 7 donors, the dominant CD3+CD56+NKG2C+ clonotypes were found to rank among the top 10 CD8+ clonotypes and to make up 1.0-7.0% of CD8+ T cells. Those dominant clonotypes were again the most abundant among CD3+CD56-NKG2C+ cells in a handful of donors, at about 28.3-65%. It remained unclear whether the expanded NKG2C-expressing T cell clones were specific for HCMV antigens. All eight donors whose samples were sequenced were randomly selected healthy volunteers, three of them men and five women. A commercial ELISA kit detecting HCMV-specific IgG in serum was used to determine HCMV serostatus. For several donors, bulk peripheral blood T-cell repertoires were also sequenced from unsorted PBMC. Reads were demultiplexed and grouped by UMI with MIGEC, and clonotypes were assembled and quantified with MiTCR. To remove erroneous sequences, TCR cDNA sequences were retained only when supported by two or more reads. The tcR package was used for downstream repertoire analysis, and clonotypes were matched across fractions by CDR3 nucleotide sequence plus V segment. VDJmatch was used to annotate antigen specificity against VDJdb, with one amino acid substitution allowed in CDR3.

The source material was PBMCs. The rearrangement combines TRBV20-1 with TRBJ2-1, with a tentative D gene TRBD2 over 6 matching bases. This receptor was identified in a woman under 30 in good health. The CDR3 has the sequence CSARTAGPLNNEQFF. The sequenced DNA: TGCAGTGCTAGGACGGCGGGACCCTTAAACAATGAGCAGTTCTTC.